Presented here are 13 T cell receptor beta chains from one specimen sequenced in a study of OX40 agonist ivuxolimab in advanced cancers. Only in-frame clones appear in the TCRdb table, and some are missing; sequencing was by immunoSEQ multiplex PCR. Among about 130,000 clones listed, just under 95% were seen once. The sample here was CD4+ or CD8+ T cells sorted from blood, taken in a trial of the OX40 agonist ivuxolimab. The receptors stem from an adult with an advanced solid tumor such as melanoma, head and neck, liver or kidney cancer.

V gene TRBV9 combines with J gene TRBJ2-1; 14 bases match TRBD2. CDR1 SGDLS and CDR2 YYNGEE come from the germline V gene. V shed 2 bases, J shed 8 bases, and the junction held 12 bases outside the gene matches. The CDR3 covers 18 residues. This chain's CDR3 is CASSVKRGGLAGVDEQFF. As DNA, the CDR3 is TGTGCCAGCAGCGTTAAAAGGGGGGGACTAGCGGGAGTAGATGAGCAGTTCTTC.

The CDR3 DNA follows: TGTGCTAGTGGTGGGTCGACTGGAGATACGCAGTATTTT. It translates to CASGGSTGDTQYF. The genes are TRBV12-5 and TRBJ2-3; D is uncertain. Germline CDR1 is LGHNT and CDR2 is FRNRAP. Trimming cost V 5 bases and J 5 bases, with 11 bases left between them. This CDR3 region has 13 residues.

This rearrangement joins TRBV21-1 to TRBJ1-5; TRBD1 is taken as the D call from the table, unchecked against the DNA. TRBV21-1 is termed a pseudogene. The CDR3 is made up of 17 amino acids. CDR3 coding DNA: TGTGCCAGCAGGCCTGACAGGATAACCAACTTCAATCAGCCCCAGCATTTT. Translating it yields CASRPDRITNFNQPQHF.

Details on this clone: Other DNA sequences within the sample encode an identical CDR3. The chain recombines TRBV7-2 with TRBJ2-2, with unresolved D. The V end was cut by 3 bases, the J end by 6 bases, with 11 bases between. CDR3 length equals 14 residues. Germline CDR1 is SGHTA and CDR2 is FQGNSA. CDR3 nucleotides: TGTGCCAGCAGCTTCAGGTGGACCCCCGGGGAGCTGTTTTTT. This gives the protein CASSFRWTPGELFF.

Note on this clone: Germline is not matched at one junction end, which may reflect a read error. The rearrangement links TRBV29-1 to TRBJ2-1; possible D gene TRBD2, 5 bases. The V gene's germline CDR1 is SQVTM and CDR2 ANQGSEA. CDR3 length: 14 amino acids. DNA for the CDR3: TGCGGCGTTGAGGGCAGGAGCTCCTACAATGAGCAGTTCTTC. It specifies CGVEGRSSYNEQFF.

The chain has TRBV25-1 and TRBJ2-1; D not certain. Germline lookup yields CDR1 MGHDK and CDR2 SYGVNS. CDR3 length: 14 amino acids. Trimming removed 5 bases at V and 0 bases at J, with 8 bases between. The CDR3 spells CASSKAHSYNEQFF. For the CDR3, the DNA is TGTGCCAGCAGTAAGGCACACTCCTACAATGAGCAGTTCTTC.

Here the CDR3 DNA reads TGTGCCAGTAGTATGAGCAGGTCAGGTCTCTCTGGGGCCAACGTCCTGACTTTC. Protein sequence: CASSMSRSGLSGANVLTF. This chain links TRBV19 with TRBJ2-6; D is unclear. CDR3 size: 18 residues. Looked up from germline, CDR1 is LNHDA and CDR2 is SQIVND (reference sequence). The V end was cut by 3 bases, the J end by 0 bases, with 15 bases between.

The chain uses TRBV28 and TRBJ1-5; 8 nucleotides line up with TRBD1. The trim removed 5 bases at V and 4 bases at J, leaving 4 bases unmatched. The germline CDR1 and CDR2 sequences are MDHEN and SYDVKM. The CDR3 loop spans 14 amino acids. Here the CDR3 reads CASSRTGRNQPQHF. CDR3 nucleotides: TGTGCCAGCAGTCGGACAGGGAGGAATCAGCCCCAGCATTTT.

V is TRBV29-1 and J is TRBJ2-2; 7 nucleotides line up with TRBD1. Germline V gene sequence: CDR1 SQVTM, CDR2 ANQGSEA. The ends lost 1 base at V and 0 bases at J; junction bases unmatched: 2. The CDR3 has 15 amino acids. CDR3 in amino acids: CSVEVTGSNTGELFF. CDR3 bases: TGCAGCGTTGAAGTGACAGGGTCGAACACCGGGGAGCTGTTTTTT.

The chain joins TRBV10-1 to TRBJ2-1; D gene unclear. Germline CDR1 WNHNN, CDR2 SYGVQD (reference sequence). The V end lost 8 bases, the J end lost 0 bases, and 11 bases lay between the germline ends. This CDR3 has 14 residues. The CDR3 is CASSAGFSYNEQFF. The DNA of the CDR3 is TGCGCCAGCTCAGCCGGGTTCTCCTACAATGAGCAGTTCTTC.

This chain joins TRBV5-1 and TRBJ2-2; 11 bases are shared with TRBD2. Germline CDR1 reads SGHRS; CDR2 reads YFSETQ. This CDR3 is built from 17 residues. Trimming removed 4 bases from V and 7 bases from J; junction bases left unmatched: 12. The CDR3 here is CASSPGGSGRAGGELFF. In nucleotides, the CDR3 is TGCGCCAGCAGCCCCGGCGGTAGCGGGAGGGCCGGCGGGGAGCTGTTTTTT.

The V call is TRBV18, the J call TRBJ1-1; possibly TRBD1 for D (5 bases). CDR1 and CDR2 from the germline V gene are KGHSH and LQKENI. CDR3 length: 15 residues. The ends were cut back, 1 base at V and 1 base at J, with 10 bases in the middle. CDR3 loop: CASSPRGPENTEAFF. CDR3 sequence (DNA): TGTGCCAGCTCACCACGGGGCCCCGAGAACACTGAAGCTTTCTTT.

This chain connects TRBV2 to TRBJ1-2; unclear D gene. Trimming pared 3 bases from V and 8 bases from J, leaving 16 bases between. The V gene's germline CDR1 is SNHLY and CDR2 FYNNEI. CDR3 length: 14 residues. The chain's CDR3 is CASSEESVQAGYTF. CDR3 DNA sequence: TGTGCCAGCAGTGAGGAGTCAGTTCAGGCGGGCTACACCTTC. Full variable domain (missing parts from reference TRBV2 and TRBJ1-2): EPEVTQTPSHQVTQMGQEVILRCVPISNHLYFYWYRQILGQKVEFLVSFYNNEISEKSEIFDDQFSVERPDGSNFTLKIRSTKLEDSAMYFCASSEESVQAGYTFGSGTRLTVV.